Listed here are 11 T cell receptor beta chains from one sample, sequenced in a study of monozygotic twins with inflammatory bowel disease. Reprocessing the 5' RACE reads, TCRdb reports a single entry for every CDR3 protein and omits DNA. This sample's table has about 300,000 distinct CDR3 sequences. The sample consisted of blood. The source is a human donor with ulcerative colitis or Crohn's disease, or a healthy co-twin of an affected twin (not recorded which).

CDR3 loop: CASNPGSHAEAFF. The chain recombines TRBV12-3 or TRBV12-4 with TRBJ1-1; the D call from TCRdb, TRBD1, cannot be confirmed without DNA. The CDR3 consists of 13 residues.

The rearrangement links TRBV28 to TRBJ2-3. The CDR3 has 11 residues. Germline lookup yields CDR1 MDHEN and CDR2 SYDVKM. CDR3 sequence: CASSLKTTQYF.

The V call is TRBV10-3, the J call TRBJ2-7; with no DNA, the TCRdb D assignment of TRBD2 cannot be verified. The germline gives CDR1 ENHRY, CDR2 SYGVKD. The CDR3 covers 14 residues. CDR3 loop: CAIRPGLATPEQYF.

J is TRBJ2-7 and V is TRBV9; TCRdb gives TRBD1 as the D gene, but with no DNA this cannot be confirmed. CDR3 length: 15 amino acids. The germline CDR1 and CDR2 sequences are SGDLS and YYNGEE. CDR3: CASSVTGTGGYEQYF.

The V and J genes are TRBV7-9 and TRBJ1-5; the D call of TRBD1 rests on TCRdb alone, since no DNA is present to check it. The CDR3 extends over 14 amino acids. CDR1 SEHNR and CDR2 FQNEAQ come from the germline V gene (reference sequence). The CDR3 sequence: CASSPQGYNQPQHF.

The chain is built from TRBV9 and TRBJ2-3; absent DNA, TCRdb's TRBD1 call cannot be checked. Germline V lookup: CDR1 SGDLS, CDR2 YYNGEE. The CDR3 consists of 14 residues. The CDR3 reads CASSVYRGADTQYF.

This chain links TRBV7-6 with TRBJ2-7; TCRdb outputs TRBD1, but without DNA this stays unchecked. The germline V gene has CDR1 SGHVS and CDR2 FNYEAQ. CDR3 length: 14 amino acids. This CDR3 is CASSWGQGAEEQYF. Full variable domain (missing parts from reference TRBV7-6 and TRBJ2-7): GAGVSQSPRYKVTKRGQDVALRCDPISGHVSLYWYRQALGQGPEFLTYFNYEAQQDKSGLPNDRFSAERPEGSISTLTIQRTEQRDSAMYRCASSWGQGAEEQYFGPGTRLTVT.

The J gene is TRBJ2-7, the V gene TRBV29-1; TCRdb picks TRBD1, but there is no DNA to check that call. The CDR3 is made up of 12 amino acids. Per germline, CDR1 SQVTM and CDR2 ANQGSEA. The CDR3 is CSVWTDLYEQYF.

The chain employs TRBV12-5 and TRBJ2-1; TCRdb selects TRBD1, and the lack of DNA leaves this call unchecked. This CDR3 region has 16 residues. CDR1 is LGHNT, CDR2 FRNRAP, per germline. This chain's CDR3 is CASGLVNGAENNEQFF.

J is TRBJ2-5 and V is TRBV30; lacking DNA, the TRBD1 call made by TCRdb goes unchecked. Germline V lookup: CDR1 GTSNPN, CDR2 SVGIG (reference sequence). The CDR3 totals 14 residues. CDR3 loop: CAESRQGAPETQYF.

The chain is built from TRBV29-1 and TRBJ1-4; TCRdb's D gene call, TRBD1, goes unchecked for lack of DNA. There are 13 residues in the CDR3. Germline CDR1 is SQVTM and CDR2 is ANQGSEA. CDR3 sequence: CSVGGGLHEKLFF.